This entry lists 21 T cell receptor beta chains sequenced from one sample in a study of blood T cell repertoires in COVID-19 (dated by TCRdb to 2020 to 2021). The library was prepared using the immunoSEQ multiplex PCR assay. The table was pulled from immuneACCESS by TCRdb, which kept in-frame rearrangements only. Such tables lose some clones; where checked, under half of the loss comes from unresolved V genes, and the rest has no known cause. The sample has 150,000 to 200,000 clones on record, 70% to 80% of them singletons. The ten biggest clones cover 6% of the sample. The sequencing input was peripheral blood. The origin of the receptors is a woman in her forties with COVID-19, enrolled during active disease.

This clone was observed a few times. The chain carries TRBV5-1 and TRBJ1-2; 10 bases map to TRBD1. J lost 8 bases, V lost 6 bases, and 7 bases had no gene match. Per the germline V gene, CDR1 is SGHRS and CDR2 is YFSETQ. The length of the CDR3 is 13 residues. CDR3: CASNDRGQGGYTF. The CDR3 DNA reads as TGCGCCAGCAATGACAGGGGGCAAGGCGGCTACACCTTC. The full variable domain, completed using reference TRBV5-1 and TRBJ1-2, is KAGVTQTPRYLIKTRGQQVTLSCSPISGHRSVSWYQQTPGQGLQFLFEYFSETQRNKGNFPGRFSGRQFSNSRSEMNVSTLELGDSALYLCASNDRGQGGYTFGSGTRLTVV.

Only a few counts were recorded for this clone. V and J are TRBV6-4 and TRBJ2-5, with D perhaps matching TRBD1 (5 bases). V was trimmed by 3 bases and J by 7 bases, leaving 12 bases between them. The CDR3 runs to 13 residues. Germline CDR1 reads MRHNA; CDR2 reads SNTAGT. CDR3 DNA: TGTGCCAGCAGTGAAGGGGTCCATGGGACCCAGTACTTC. Its protein is CASSEGVHGTQYF.

The gene calls are TRBV2 and TRBJ2-1; D unclear. Germline V gives CDR1 SNHLY, CDR2 FYNNEI. The CDR3 sequence is 14 residues long. The V gene lost 5 bases and the J gene lost 2 bases, with 10 bases spanning the gap. CDR3 region: CASSPGTTYNEQFF. Written as DNA, the CDR3 is TGTGCCAGCAGTCCAGGAACGACCTACAATGAGCAGTTCTTC. The full variable domain, rest sourced from reference TRBV2 and TRBJ2-1, is EPEVTQTPSHQVTQMGQEVILRCVPISNHLYFYWYRQILGQKVEFLVSFYNNEISEKSEIFDDQFSVERPDGSNFTLKIRSTKLEDSAMYFCASSPGTTYNEQFFGPGTRLTVL.

About this clone: The sample holds other DNA sequences that translate to the same CDR3. This sequence joins TRBV6-5 and TRBJ2-3, with 9 bases lining up with TRBD1. The germline V gene has CDR1 MNHEY and CDR2 SVGAGI. The CDR3 is 12 residues long. J gave up 6 bases and V 6 bases, and 1 base lay outside the gene matches. CDR3: CASRQGADTQYF. CDR3 in DNA: TGTGCCAGCAGACAGGGGGCGGATACGCAGTATTTT.

This clone was detected only a few times. V is TRBV25-1 and J is TRBJ1-5, with D maybe TRBD1 (5 bases). The CDR3 totals 17 residues. The germline V gene encodes CDR1 MGHDK and CDR2 SYGVNS. Trimming stripped 5 bases from V and 0 bases from J, with 17 bases between. Written as DNA, the CDR3 is TGTGCCAGCAGTCATCCTTACAGGTACTGTAGCAATCAGCCCCAGCATTTT. Amino acids: CASSHPYRYCSNQPQHF.

This clone was seen a single time. The chain has TRBV5-4 and TRBJ1-1; a weak D match, TRBD1 (5 bases). V was cut by 1 base and J by 4 bases, with 8 bases left in between. CDR3 size: 13 residues. CDR1 is SGHNT and CDR2 is YYREEE in the germline V gene (reference sequence). CDR3 protein: CASSLRGSTEAFF. CDR3 nucleotides: TGTGCCAGCAGCTTGAGGGGTAGCACTGAAGCTTTCTTT.

In this sample, this clone turned up once. This chain connects TRBV30 to TRBJ1-2; maybe TRBD1 (6 bases). V was cut by 1 base and J by 4 bases, with 16 bases left in between. The CDR3 length is 15 residues. Germline V gives CDR1 GTSNPN, CDR2 SVGIG (reference sequence). The CDR3 loop is CAWSALAGRGYGYTF. CDR3 in DNA: TGTGCCTGGAGTGCCCTGGCCGGCAGGGGCTATGGCTACACCTTC.

This chain uses TRBV7-9 with TRBJ2-4; TRBD1 matches 8 bases. This CDR3 spans 17 amino acids. Trimming cost V 5 bases and J 0 bases; bases outside gene matches: 9. Germline V gene data show CDR1 as SEHNR and CDR2 as FQNEAQ (reference sequence). The CDR3 coding sequence is TGTGCCAGCAGCCGGACAGGGATAAATCTAGCCAAAAACATTCAGTACTTC. This codes for CASSRTGINLAKNIQYF. The complete variable domain, with remaining parts taken from reference TRBV7-9 and TRBJ2-4, reads DTGVSQNPRHKITKRGQNVTFRCDPISEHNRLYWYRQTLGQGPEFLTYFQNEAQLEKSRLLSDRFSAERPKGSFSTLEIQRTEQGDSAMYLCASSRTGINLAKNIQYFGAGTRLSVL.

The chain has TRBV10-3 and TRBJ1-1, with 10 bases aligning to TRBD1. V dropped 10 bases and J dropped 2; count of bases not matched to a gene: 7. Germline V gene sequence: CDR1 ENHRY, CDR2 SYGVKD. The CDR3 runs 14 residues. This CDR3 reads CASGRQGANTEAFF. In DNA, the CDR3 is TGTGCCAGCGGTAGACAGGGGGCAAACACTGAAGCTTTCTTT.

The rearrangement links TRBV7-2 to TRBJ2-1; 9 bases are a match to TRBD2. The germline gives CDR1 SGHTA, CDR2 FQGNSA. This CDR3 has 15 residues. V lost 4 bases to trimming and J lost 7 bases; unmatched junction nucleotides: 8. CDR3 in DNA: TGTGCCAGCAGCTCCTTTGCGGGAGGGGCAAATGAGCAGTTCTTC. It yields the protein CASSSFAGGANEQFF.

The chain is built from TRBV7-2 and TRBJ1-3; D may be TRBD1 (6 bases). CDR1 and CDR2 (germline): SGHTA, FQGNSA. Deletions cut 10 bases from V and 2 bases from J, with 15 bases between. This CDR3 is built from 14 residues. CDR3 loop: CAIATGQAGNTIYF. Written as DNA, the CDR3 is TGTGCCATCGCAACGGGACAAGCTGGAAACACCATATATTTT. The variable domain in full, with the rest retrieved from reference TRBV7-2 and TRBJ1-3, is GAGVSQSPSNKVTEKGKDVELRCDPISGHTALYWYRQSLGQGLEFLIYFQGNSAPDKSGLPSDRFSAERTGGSVSTLTIQRTQQEDSAVYLCAIATGQAGNTIYFGEGSWLTVV.

This chain joins TRBV30 and TRBJ2-5; D not certain. The CDR3 totals 12 residues. Germline values: CDR1 GTSNPN, CDR2 SVGIG (reference sequence). V was shortened by 1 base and J by 5 bases, with 8 bases between the two germline ends. CDR3: CAWSAVWETQYF. The DNA of the CDR3 is TGTGCCTGGAGTGCGGTGTGGGAGACCCAGTACTTC.

The chain joins TRBV18 to TRBJ2-4; D possibly corresponds to TRBD1 (5 bases). This CDR3 comprises 16 residues. Germline assignment: CDR1 KGHSH and CDR2 LQKENI. The V end lost 1 base, the J end lost 2 bases, and 12 bases lay between the germline ends. CDR3 amino acids: CASSPLPGYTKNIQYF. CDR3 bases: TGTGCCAGCTCACCACTGCCAGGGTATACCAAAAACATTCAGTACTTC.

The chain employs TRBV5-1 and TRBJ2-5, with TRBD1 as a possible D gene (5 bases). Germline V CDR1 and CDR2: SGHRS, YFSETQ. V was clipped by 0 bases and J by 0 bases, with 6 bases between them. CDR3 length: 14 amino acids. The CDR3 spells CASSLAGYQETQYF. The CDR3 region has the DNA TGCGCCAGCAGCTTGGCAGGGTACCAAGAGACCCAGTACTTC.

The chain carries TRBV10-3 and TRBJ2-3, with D maybe TRBD1 (6 bases). The CDR3 runs 14 residues. The V and J ends lost 10 bases and 6 bases respectively, with 20 bases between them. In germline, CDR1 is ENHRY, CDR2 SYGVKD. The CDR3 here is CARPGGRDTDTQYF. The CDR3 DNA reads as TGTGCCAGGCCCGGAGGTCGGGACACGGATACGCAGTATTTT.

CDR3 coding DNA: TGCGCCAGCAGCTTGACAGGGTTCAATCAGCCCCAGCATTTT. This encodes CASSLTGFNQPQHF. J is TRBJ1-5 and V is TRBV5-1; D perhaps matches TRBD1 (6 bases). CDR3 length: 14 amino acids. The ends were cut back, 1 base at V and 3 bases at J, with 8 bases in the middle. The germline V gene has CDR1 SGHRS and CDR2 YFSETQ.

The chain employs TRBV18 and TRBJ1-2; the D gene is possibly TRBD1 (6 bases). Germline V gene data show CDR1 as KGHSH and CDR2 as LQKENI. V lost 3 bases and J 2 bases, leaving 19 bases between the germline ends. The CDR3 has 17 amino acids. This CDR3 reads CASSPPPGWGQNYGYTF. The DNA for the CDR3 is TGTGCCAGCTCACCTCCACCGGGTTGGGGGCAAAACTATGGCTACACCTTC.

This sequence joins TRBV5-4 and TRBJ2-3; 12 bases are shared with TRBD2. In germline, CDR1 is SGHNT, CDR2 YYREEE (reference sequence). V lost 3 bases and J lost 2; bases outside the gene matches: 1. The CDR3 consists of 15 residues. As DNA, the CDR3 is TGTGCCAGCAGCTGGACTAGCGGGACCACAGATACGCAGTATTTT. Its protein is CASSWTSGTTDTQYF.

This clone appeared a few times. V and J are TRBV19 and TRBJ1-2; 7 bases match TRBD1. The CDR3 has 14 residues. CDR1 is LNHDA and CDR2 is SQIVND in the germline V gene (reference sequence). Trimming cost V 7 bases and J 2 bases; bases outside gene matches: 7. This CDR3 is CASTAGTENYGYTF. The CDR3 bases are TGTGCCAGTACCGCCGGGACAGAAAACTATGGCTACACCTTC.

The rearrangement uses TRBV15 and TRBJ2-1; D gene unclear. The CDR3 is made up of 14 amino acids. Trimming pared 1 base from V and 3 bases from J, leaving 7 bases between. The germline V gene encodes CDR1 LNHNV and CDR2 YYDKDF (reference sequence). The CDR3 spells CATSRGGSYNEQFF. In DNA, the CDR3 is TGTGCCACCAGCAGAGGAGGCAGCTACAATGAGCAGTTCTTC. Looking up the rest from reference TRBV15 and TRBJ2-1 gives the full variable domain: DAMVIQNPRYQVTQFGKPVTLSCSQTLNHNVMYWYQQKSSQAPKLLFHYYDKDFNNEADTPDNFQSRRPNTSFCFLDIRSPGLGDTAMYLCATSRGGSYNEQFFGPGTRLTVL.

The gene calls are TRBV4-3 and TRBJ1-2; 7 bases line up with TRBD1. Unmatched junction bases numbered 11, after V lost 0 bases and J lost 7 bases. This CDR3 contains 16 residues. Germline loops: CDR1 LGHNA, CDR2 YSLEER. The CDR3 DNA follows: TGCGCCAGCAGCCAAGATTTATATCCAGGGGGTGGTGGCTACACCTTC. It translates to CASSQDLYPGGGGYTF.